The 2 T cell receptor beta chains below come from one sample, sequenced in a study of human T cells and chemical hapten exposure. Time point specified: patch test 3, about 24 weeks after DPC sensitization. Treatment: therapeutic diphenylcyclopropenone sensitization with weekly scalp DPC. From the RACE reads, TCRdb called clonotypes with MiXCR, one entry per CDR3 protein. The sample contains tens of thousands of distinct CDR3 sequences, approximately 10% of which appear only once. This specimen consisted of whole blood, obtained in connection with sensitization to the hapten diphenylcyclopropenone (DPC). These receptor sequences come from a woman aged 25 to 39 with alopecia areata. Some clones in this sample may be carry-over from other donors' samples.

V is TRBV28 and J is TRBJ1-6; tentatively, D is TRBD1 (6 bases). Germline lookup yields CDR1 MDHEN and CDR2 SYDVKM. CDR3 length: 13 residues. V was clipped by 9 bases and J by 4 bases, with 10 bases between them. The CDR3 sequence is CASKTGYNSPLHF. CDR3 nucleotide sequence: TGTGCCAGTAAGACAGGATATAATTCACCCCTCCACTTT.

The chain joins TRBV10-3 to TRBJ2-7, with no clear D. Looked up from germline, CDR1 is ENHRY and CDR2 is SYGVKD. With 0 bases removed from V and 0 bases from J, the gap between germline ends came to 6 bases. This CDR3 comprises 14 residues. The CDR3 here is CAISESEFSYEQYV. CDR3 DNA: TGTGCCATCAGTGAGTCTGAGTTCTCCTACGAGCAGTACGTC.